These 16 T cell receptor beta chains came from one sample sequenced in a study of blood T cell repertoires in COVID-19. The repertoire was sequenced with immunoSEQ multiplex PCR; TCRdb's copy has only in-frame clones and lacks some. Of 140,000 to 150,000 clones listed, over 70% are singletons. The sequenced sample consisted of peripheral blood. Every receptor here comes from a woman aged 50 to 60 with acute or convalescent COVID-19.

This clone showed up just a few times. CDR3 DNA: TGTGCCAGCAGCTTACGTGGGGGGACAGGACTCTCTGGGGCCAACGTCCTGACTTTC. It yields the protein CASSLRGGTGLSGANVLTF. The J gene is TRBJ2-6, the V gene TRBV7-3; the match to TRBD1 covers 8 bases. This CDR3 is 19 amino acids long. The trim removed 2 bases at V and 0 bases at J, leaving 9 bases unmatched. CDR1 is SGHTA and CDR2 is FQGTGA in the germline V gene. Combining the CDR3 with reference TRBV7-3 and TRBJ2-6 gives the whole variable domain GAGVSQTPSNKVTEKGKYVELRCDPISGHTALYWYRQSLGQGPEFLIYFQGTGAADDSGLPNDRFFAVRPEGSVSTLKIQRTERGDSAVYLCASSLRGGTGLSGANVLTFGAGSRLTVL.

V and J are TRBV11-2 and TRBJ2-5, with TRBD2 identical over 11 bases. V was pared by 0 bases and J by 5 bases, with 11 bases of the junction left unmatched. There are 18 residues in the CDR3. Germline V lookup: CDR1 SGHAT, CDR2 FQNNGV. In DNA form, the CDR3 reads TGTGCCAGCAGCTTAGATCTAGTAGCGGGAGGGCTTGGGGAGACCCAGTACTTC. Translation gives CASSLDLVAGGLGETQYF.

The chain recombines TRBV6-5 with TRBJ2-7, with 7 bases that match TRBD1. Losses at the gene ends were 6 bases for V and 2 bases for J; bases not matched to a gene: 10. From germline, CDR1 is MNHEY and CDR2 SVGAGI. CDR3 size: 15 residues. As DNA, the CDR3 is TGTGCCAGCAGCGTCTTTGCCAGGGGGACCTACGAGCAGTACTTC. It yields the protein CASSVFARGTYEQYF.

Here the CDR3 reads CASSNRGSFYTF. For the CDR3, the DNA is TGTGCCAGCTCGAACAGGGGGAGTTTCTACACCTTC. The chain links TRBV25-1 to TRBJ1-2; 8 bases match TRBD1. The V gene's germline CDR1 is MGHDK and CDR2 SYGVNS. The V segment lost 8 bases and the J segment 10 bases; nucleotides outside the gene matches: 9. The CDR3 runs 12 residues.

This chain uses TRBV7-9 with TRBJ1-4; D is unclear. The germline gives CDR1 SEHNR, CDR2 FQNEAQ (reference sequence). The CDR3 spans 12 residues. Trimming pared 6 bases from V and 5 bases from J, leaving 7 bases between. The CDR3 nucleotides read TGTGCCAGCAGACGGGAAAATGAAAAACTGTTTTTT. Protein product: CASRRENEKLFF.

The gene calls are TRBV2 and TRBJ2-7; TRBD2 matches at 7 bases. Germline CDR1 SNHLY, CDR2 FYNNEI. The CDR3 is made up of 15 amino acids. After removal of 2 bases from V and 4 bases from J, the junction contained 8 bases not matched to a gene. Here the CDR3 DNA reads TGTGCCAGCAGTGAAACTGGCGGGAGTACGTACGAGCAGTACTTC. Its protein product is CASSETGGSTYEQYF.

This chain joins TRBV10-3 and TRBJ1-1, with D perhaps matching TRBD1 (5 bases). V lost 0 bases and J lost 7, with 15 bases in between. CDR1 is ENHRY and CDR2 is SYGVKD in the germline V gene. The CDR3 sequence is 15 residues long. CDR3 bases: TGTGCCATCAGTGAGTCGGAAAGGGTAGGGGATGAAGCTTTCTTT. As protein: CAISESERVGDEAFF.

The genes are TRBV28 and TRBJ2-5; no clear D gene. Trimming pared 7 bases from V and 5 bases from J, leaving 20 bases between. Per germline, CDR1 MDHEN and CDR2 SYDVKM. This CDR3 is 15 amino acids long. The CDR3 protein is CASTKGERAGETQYF. CDR3 coding DNA: TGTGCCAGCACCAAAGGCGAGAGAGCCGGGGAGACCCAGTACTTC. Together with reference TRBV28 and TRBJ2-5, the CDR3 gives the full variable domain: DVKVTQSSRYLVKRTGEKVFLECVQDMDHENMFWYRQDPGLGLRLIYFSYDVKMKEKGDIPEGYSVSREKKERFSLILESASTNQTSMYLCASTKGERAGETQYFGPGTRLLVL.

The chain is built from TRBV7-6 and TRBJ2-7, with 7 bases fitting TRBD2. V gave up 1 base and J gave up 0 bases; unmatched junction bases: 3. The germline CDR1 and CDR2 sequences are SGHVS and FNYEAQ. This CDR3 is 15 amino acids long. The CDR3 DNA reads TGTGCCAGCAGCTTAGGAGCGGGGTACTCCTACGAGCAGTACTTC. This encodes CASSLGAGYSYEQYF.

V and J are TRBV11-2 and TRBJ2-3; TRBD2 matches at 8 bases. This CDR3 region has 18 residues. The trim removed 1 base at V and 0 bases at J, leaving 9 bases unmatched. The V gene's germline CDR1 is SGHAT and CDR2 FQNNGV. CDR3 coding DNA: TGTGCCAGCAGCTTAGTTCCGAGCGGGGGAACTAGCACAGATACGCAGTATTTT. Translation: CASSLVPSGGTSTDTQYF.

This CDR3 reads CASSGRDRDSPLHF. DNA of the CDR3: TGTGCCAGTAGTGGCCGGGACAGGGACTCACCCCTCCACTTT. The chain combines TRBV19 with TRBJ1-6, with TRBD1 matching 9 bases. The CDR3 consists of 14 residues. V lost 5 bases, J lost 10 bases, and 6 bases stayed unmatched. The germline V gene encodes CDR1 LNHDA and CDR2 SQIVND (reference sequence).

The V gene is TRBV7-8, the J gene TRBJ2-1; D may be TRBD2 (6 bases). Germline V gene lookup returns CDR1 SGHVS and CDR2 FQNEAQ. The CDR3 sequence is 14 residues long. V shed 3 bases and J shed 8 bases, with 14 bases lying between them. This CDR3 is CASSFRDWWDEQFF. The CDR3 coding sequence is TGTGCCAGCAGCTTCCGGGACTGGTGGGATGAGCAGTTCTTC.

The chain has TRBV7-2 and TRBJ2-3; maybe TRBD2 (5 bases). Germline V gives CDR1 SGHTA, CDR2 FQGNSA. This CDR3 has 15 amino acids. Trimming shortened V by 4 bases and J by 2 bases, and 13 bases separated the two germline ends. The CDR3: CASSSGWTYTDTQYF. The CDR3 region has the DNA TGTGCCAGCAGCTCTGGCTGGACTTACACAGATACGCAGTATTTT.

J is TRBJ2-1 and V is TRBV19; TRBD2 might be the D (6 bases). Germline lookup yields CDR1 LNHDA and CDR2 SQIVND (reference sequence). The CDR3 runs to 15 residues. Trimming removed 4 bases from V and 2 bases from J, with 12 bases in between. The CDR3 DNA reads TGTGCCAGTAGTAGCGGGACGGCTACCTACAATGAGCAGTTCTTC. Protein sequence: CASSSGTATYNEQFF.

This clone was recorded a few times. Other DNA variants within this sample encode the same CDR3. J is TRBJ1-5 and V is TRBV6-5, with 8 bases identical to TRBD1. The germline CDR1 and CDR2 sequences are MNHEY and SVGAGI. V lost 5 bases and J lost 4; bases outside the gene matches: 4. CDR3 length equals 14 residues. In nucleotides, the CDR3 is TGTGCCAGCAGTCCCAGGGGGCGTAATCAGCCCCAGCATTTT. Translated: CASSPRGRNQPQHF.

This chain uses TRBV5-1 with TRBJ2-2, with 7 positions matching TRBD2. The junction had 9 bases not matched to a gene; V was cut back by 0 bases and J by 4 bases. Germline values: CDR1 SGHRS, CDR2 YFSETQ. The CDR3 totals 17 residues. Here the CDR3 DNA reads TGCGCCAGCAGCTTGGCCCCCGCGGGAGCTGGCACCGGGGAGCTGTTTTTT. This gives the protein CASSLAPAGAGTGELFF.